These T cell receptor beta chains were read from a single sample in a study of molecular identifiers for immune sequencing clone quantification. TCRdb reanalysed the PCR reads using MiXCR and keeps one entry per CDR3 protein. The sample has 400,000 to 600,000 distinct CDR3 sequences, about a fifth seen once. Material: naive CD8+ T cells from blood, with Jurkat cell RNA spiked in. The receptor source for this set is a human donor in good health. Some libraries in this study had Jurkat cell RNA spiked in. The CDR3 runs from the conserved cysteine through the conserved F or W. The D gene is left open where the match is weak. Only part of the rows carry a size: once, few, many, or a class if the clone is expanded.

v_gene	d_gene	len	j_gene	abundance	CDR3nt	CDR3aa
TRBV7-9	TRBD1	14	TRBJ2-7	.	TGTGCCAGCAGCTCCGGGACAGGGAAAAGCGAGCAGTACTTC	CASSSGTGKSEQYF
TRBV4-1	.	16	TRBJ1-4	few	TGCGCCAGCAGCCTAAGCGAGCCTGCAACTAATGAAAAACTGTTTTTT	CASSLSEPATNEKLFF
TRBV13	TRBD2	15	TRBJ2-7	.	TGTGCCAGCAGCCACGGACTAGCGGGACTCTACGGGCAGTACTTC	CASSHGLAGLYGQYF
TRBV28	.	12	TRBJ1-5	few	TGTGCCACCGCGGTCGGGTATCAGCCCCAGCATTTT	CATAVGYQPQHF
TRBV14	.	15	TRBJ2-7	.	TGTGCCAGCAGCCAAGAGAGGCCTACAGTAAACGAGCAGTACTTC	CASSQERPTVNEQYF
TRBV11-2	.	13	TRBJ1-2	few	TGTGCCAGCAGCTTAGTTAACACCTATGGCTACACCTTC	CASSLVNTYGYTF
TRBV2	.	12	TRBJ2-4	many	TGTGCCAGCCTCAGCGCCTTGAACATTCAGTACTTC	CASLSALNIQYF
TRBV7-9	TRBD1	15	TRBJ2-7	.	TGTGCCAGCAGCTCTTCCCGGGACAGAATCTACGAGCAGTACTTC	CASSSSRDRIYEQYF
TRBV27	.	14	TRBJ2-7	many	TGTGCCAGCAGTTCTCGGGACAACTCCTACGAGCAGTACTTC	CASSSRDNSYEQYF
TRBV27	.	13	TRBJ1-2	.	TGTGCCAGCAGTTTGAGGGCGAGGTATGGCTACACCTTC	CASSLRARYGYTF
TRBV7-6	.	17	TRBJ1-6	.	TGTGCCAGCAGCTTAGGGCAGGAAAGCTCCTATAATTCACCCCTCCACTTT	CASSLGQESSYNSPLHF
TRBV19	TRBD1	20	TRBJ2-6	few	TGTGCCAGTAGTATACCGTCCGGGACAGGGGGCTTCTCTGGGGCCAACGTCCTGACTTTC	CASSIPSGTGGFSGANVLTF
TRBV29-1	.	10	TRBJ2-1	many	TGCAGCTCCCAGGGGGGTGAGCAGTTCTTC	CSSQGGEQFF
TRBV5-8	.	14	TRBJ1-1	.	TGTGCCAGCAGCTTGTCGGGGAAATTCACTGAAGCTTTCTTT	CASSLSGKFTEAFF
TRBV7-9	.	13	TRBJ2-2	.	TGTGCCACCACTAGGGAAAGCACCGGGGAGCTGTTTTTT	CATTRESTGELFF
TRBV19	.	11	TRBJ1-1	.	TGTGCCAGTAGTATGGGATCTGAAGCTTCCTTT	CASSMGSEASF
TRBV20-1	.	14	TRBJ2-3	many	TGCAGTGCCCGAGTCGGGGCGGGCACAGATACGCAGTATTTT	CSARVGAGTDTQYF
TRBV4-1	.	16	TRBJ1-1	many	TGCGCCAGCAGCCAAGAGTCATGGGCAGCGAACACTGAAGCTTTCTTT	CASSQESWAANTEAFF
TRBV29-1	.	16	TRBJ1-4	many	TGCAGCGTTGAGGGGGACCAGGGTCCAACTAATGAAAAACTGTTTTTT	CSVEGDQGPTNEKLFF
TRBV19	TRBD1	15	TRBJ2-7	.	TGTGCCAGTAGCGTCCGGGACAGGAGCTCCTACGAGCGGTACTTC	CASSVRDRSSYERYF
TRBV5-6	.	13	TRBJ2-7	.	TGTGCCAGCAGCTTGGAGGGTTACTACGAGCAGTACTTC	CASSLEGYYEQYF
TRBV10-3	.	11	TRBJ1-1	many	TGTGCCATCAATAGCGGCACTGAAGCTTTCTTT	CAINSGTEAFF
TRBV2	.	13	TRBJ2-7	few	TGTGCCAGCAGTGGAGGGCCGTTCCCCGAGCAGTACTTC	CASSGGPFPEQYF
TRBV2	TRBD2	15	TRBJ2-7	.	TGTGCCAGCAGGGAAGGGACTAGCGGTTACTACGAGCAGTACTTC	CASREGTSGYYEQYF
TRBV7-2	.	17	TRBJ2-2	many	TGTGCCAGCAGCTTAGTTATAGCTACAGACTTCACCGGGGAGCTGTTTTTT	CASSLVIATDFTGELFF
TRBV4-1	TRBD1	14	TRBJ2-1	many	TGCGCCAGCAGCCGCGGACAGGGGGAGAATGAGCAGTTCTTC	CASSRGQGENEQFF
TRBV28	TRBD1	13	TRBJ2-4	.	TGTGCCAGCAGCGAAACAGGGGAAAACATTCAGTACTTC	CASSETGENIQYF
TRBV4-2	.	19	TRBJ1-1	few	TGTGCCAGCAGCCAAGAAGAGGCAGCCTCCTTCCCTATGAACACTGAAGCTTTCTTT	CASSQEEAASFPMNTEAFF